The 2 T cell receptor beta chains reported below all come from one sample, sequenced in a study of Graves' ophthalmopathy and Graves' hyperthyroidism. RNA served as the template for amplifying TCR beta CDR3 regions. In the first round, RT-PCR was carried out with HTBI primers, and a multiplex PCR formed the second round. TCRdb analysed the multiplex PCR reads with MiXCR anew, one entry per CDR3 protein. The data contain 40,000 to 50,000 distinct CDR3 sequences, roughly 52% of them singletons. The sequencing sample was made of peripheral blood. Receptors originate from an adult man with Graves' ophthalmopathy.

Turning to this clonotype: This clone may be a read error of a much larger clone one base away. The rearrangement links TRBV27 to TRBJ2-7, with D unclear. The DNA end is more similar to TRBJ2-5, so the J call may be wrong. This CDR3 contains 15 residues. The germline V gene encodes CDR1 MNHEY and CDR2 SMNVEV (reference sequence). CDR3 residues: CASSSSTVSQETQYF. The DNA of the CDR3 is TGTGCCAGCAGTTCATCCACGGTCTCACAAGAGACCCAGTACTTC.

Concerning this clonotype itself: A much larger clone lies a single base off, so this may be a read error. J is TRBJ2-5 and V is TRBV28; D may be TRBD1 (5 bases). CDR1 is MDHEN, CDR2 SYDVKM, per germline. This CDR3 has 14 residues. CDR3 DNA sequence: TGTGCCAGCGGCAGGGCGGCCAACCAAGAGACCCGGTACTTC. Translating it yields CASGRAANQETRYF.